Listed below are T cell receptor beta chains from one sample, sequenced in a study of CD8 T cells in ankylosing spondylitis. A single record per CDR3 protein comes from TCRdb applying MiXCR to the 5' RACE reads. The repertoire includes some 220,000 distinct CDR3 sequences, over 9.5% of them detected once, and roughly 2.5% sits in the top ten. Sequencing input: blood, either unsorted or a sorted T cell fraction (not recorded which). Source of these receptors: a male donor with ankylosing spondylitis or in good health (not recorded which). Both conserved end residues are part of each CDR3. Each record gives: J gene, clone size, D gene, V gene, CDR3 DNA, CDR3 protein. D genes are given only for firm matches. Where a row states a size, it is once, few, many or the class of an expanded clone; other rows omit it.

>TRBJ2-5|-|TRBD2|TRBV4-2
TGTGCCAGCAGCCCTCGGTTGCTAGCGGGAGTATCAGAGACCCAGTACTTC
CASSPRLLAGVSETQYF
>TRBJ1-5|many|-|TRBV29-1
TGCAGCGTGTCCTCAGGGGCCGATCAGCCCCAGCATTTT
CSVSSGADQPQHF
>TRBJ2-5|-|-|TRBV7-2
TGTGCCAGCAGCTTGCGACGCCGGGGGCATGAGACCCAGTACTTC
CASSLRRRGHETQYF
>TRBJ2-7|many|-|TRBV5-1
TGCGCCAGCAGCACGTCCTCTGTCGGAGGGCCTTACGAGCAGTACTTC
CASSTSSVGGPYEQYF
>TRBJ2-3|many|TRBD2|TRBV4-2
TGTGCCAGCAGCCAAGATCCCAGCGGGAAAGTTGGTGATACGCAGTATTTT
CASSQDPSGKVGDTQYF
>TRBJ2-1|many|-|TRBV10-1
TGCGCCAGCAGTGAGGCAAGGGGATCCTACAATGAGCAGTTCTTC
CASSEARGSYNEQFF
>TRBJ2-1|many|-|TRBV5-1
TGCGCCAGCAGCGGGGGTCGTCGGGGGGCTTACAATGAGCAGTTCTTC
CASSGGRRGAYNEQFF
>TRBJ1-1|-|-|TRBV10-1
TGCGCCAGTGGGGACGGTATTAACACTGAAGCTTTCTTT
CASGDGINTEAFF
>TRBJ1-2|-|-|TRBV5-5
TGTGCCAGCAGCCTAGGGACGGGGGCCGTGGGCACCTTC
CASSLGTGAVGTF
>TRBJ1-5|few|-|TRBV21-1
TGTGCCAGCGGGATGGGACAGGGCTGGGACCAGCCCCAGCATTTT
CASGMGQGWDQPQHF
>TRBJ2-1|-|-|TRBV4-1
TGCGCCAGCAGCCACTTTAGGGTAGGGGGGGAGCAGTTCTTC
CASSHFRVGGEQFF
>TRBJ1-2|many|TRBD1|TRBV25-1
TGTGCCAGCAGTGAATCTGGTCCACAGGGGGCGAATGGCTACACCTTC
CASSESGPQGANGYTF
>TRBJ2-2|many|TRBD2|TRBV12-3/TRBV12-4
TGTGCCAGCAGTCATGGACTAGCGTCCGGGGAGCTGTTTTTT
CASSHGLASGELFF
>TRBJ2-3|many|TRBD2|TRBV6-5
TGTGCCAGCAGTTTACTAGCGGGAGACACAGATACGCAGTATTTT
CASSLLAGDTDTQYF
>TRBJ1-2|many|-|TRBV20-1
TGCAGTGTCAGCAGGAAAAACTATGGCTACACCTTC
CSVSRKNYGYTF
>TRBJ1-1|-|TRBD1|TRBV13
TGTGCCAGCAGCACAGGGGTGACAGGGGGCACTGAAGCTTTCTTT
CASSTGVTGGTEAFF
>TRBJ2-2|many|TRBD1|TRBV12-3/TRBV12-4
TGTGCCAGCAGTCCCGAGACAGGGGGGAACACCGGGGAGCTGTTTTTT
CASSPETGGNTGELFF
>TRBJ2-7|few|-|TRBV30
TGTGCCTGGGGGGACTCCCCCTACGAGCAGTACTTC
CAWGDSPYEQYF
>TRBJ2-1|many|-|TRBV5-1
TGCGCCAGCAGCCTCTCTAGGGACCTCGAGCAGTTCTTC
CASSLSRDLEQFF
>TRBJ2-6|many|-|TRBV4-1
TGCGCCAGCAGCCAAGGGGTCAGGGCTGGGGCCAACGTCCTGACTTTC
CASSQGVRAGANVLTF
>TRBJ2-7|many|-|TRBV6-1
TGTGCCAGCAGTGACGGCGGGGGCCCTGCCTACGAGCAGTACTTC
CASSDGGGPAYEQYF
>TRBJ1-4|many|-|TRBV20-1
TGCAGTGCTAGGAGGTTGACGGATGAAAAACTGTTTTTT
CSARRLTDEKLFF
>TRBJ2-3|few|-|TRBV7-9
TGTGCCAGCAGCTTAGAACTGGGGCCGGGCACAGATACGCAGTATTTT
CASSLELGPGTDTQYF
>TRBJ2-3|-|TRBD1|TRBV7-2
TGTGCCAGCAGTCCTCCGGGACAGGGTTTAAGAGATACGCAGTATTTT
CASSPPGQGLRDTQYF
>TRBJ2-3|few|-|TRBV5-1
TGCGCCAGCAGCTTGGATGGGGCTAGCGGCACAGATACGCAGTATTTT
CASSLDGASGTDTQYF
>TRBJ1-2|-|-|TRBV7-2
TGTGCCAGCAGCTCCCCTTCCGTGGGGGACTATGGCTACACCTTC
CASSSPSVGDYGYTF
>TRBJ2-7|-|TRBD2|TRBV7-2
TGTGCCAGCAGCTTAAGGAGCGGGGGGAACGAGCAGTACTTC
CASSLRSGGNEQYF
>TRBJ2-7|many|-|TRBV20-1
TGCAGTGCTAGAGTGGCAGCCACCTACGAGCAGTACTTC
CSARVAATYEQYF
>TRBJ1-1|many|-|TRBV28
TGTGCCAGCAGTCGGGCTCAGGTGGCCACTGAAGCTTTCTTT
CASSRAQVATEAFF
>TRBJ2-1|few|TRBD1|TRBV5-1
TGCGCCAGCAGCTTGGAGGACAGGGACAATGAGCAGTTCTTC
CASSLEDRDNEQFF
>TRBJ2-5|-|TRBD2|TRBV3-1
TGTGCCAGCACACCTAGCGGGAGGACAGAGACCCAGTACTTC
CASTPSGRTETQYF
>TRBJ2-7|-|-|TRBV4-1
TGCGCCAGCAGTGGTCCCTTAAGCTCCTACGAGCAGTACTTC
CASSGPLSSYEQYF
>TRBJ2-1|many|-|TRBV29-1
TGCAGCGTTGGGTTCGGAGGGATCAATGAGCAGTTCTTC
CSVGFGGINEQFF
>TRBJ2-2|many|-|TRBV6-5
TGTGCCAGCAGTTTGTCCCTACCTCGGGTCGGGGAGCTGTTTTTT
CASSLSLPRVGELFF
>TRBJ2-7|many|-|TRBV2
TGTGCCAGCACCGGGATGGAGCAGTACTTC
CASTGMEQYF
>TRBJ2-1|few|-|TRBV29-1
TGCAGCGTTGATGTAAGGGAAGAGCAGTTCTTC
CSVDVREEQFF
>TRBJ2-7|-|TRBD2|TRBV7-9
TGTGCCAGCAGCCCAGGCTACTCGGGAGGGCCATACGAGCAGTACTTC
CASSPGYSGGPYEQYF
>TRBJ2-1|few|-|TRBV2
TGTGCCAGCAGGGGGACGGGCTGGGGTTCGTTCTTC
CASRGTGWGSFF
>TRBJ1-2|many|-|TRBV20-1
TGCAGTGCGGTGACCCCGACGGAGAACTATGGCTACACCTTC
CSAVTPTENYGYTF
>TRBJ2-7|many|-|TRBV10-3
TGTGCCATCAGTGAGTCGACGAGGGACAACTCCTACGAGCAGTACTTC
CAISESTRDNSYEQYF
>TRBJ2-7|-|TRBD1|TRBV29-1
TGCAGCGTTGCCGGGACAGAGAGCTCCTACGAGCAGTACTTC
CSVAGTESSYEQYF
>TRBJ2-1|many|-|TRBV5-6
TGTGCCAGCAGCTTGGTTTCTGGAAATGAGCAGTTCTTC
CASSLVSGNEQFF
>TRBJ2-6|few|-|TRBV20-1
TGCAGTGCTAGAGATGGAGAAGTCTCTGGGGCCAACGTCCTGACTTTC
CSARDGEVSGANVLTF
>TRBJ1-2|-|-|TRBV7-9
TGTGCCAGCAGCTTAGCCACCGGGACACCTTATGGCTACACCTTC
CASSLATGTPYGYTF
>TRBJ1-1|few|-|TRBV5-1
TGCGCCAGCAGCCCAGGGTTATTGAACACTGAAGCTTTCTTT
CASSPGLLNTEAFF
>TRBJ2-7|few|-|TRBV4-2
TGTGCCAGCAGCCAAGGGGAAAGCGGGTCTTACGAGCAGTACTTC
CASSQGESGSYEQYF
>TRBJ2-7|many|-|TRBV29-1
TGCAGCGTCCTACAGGGTTACGAGCAGTACTTC
CSVLQGYEQYF
>TRBJ1-2|-|-|TRBV11-3
TGTGCCAGCAGCCTAAGCGAATGGAGCTATGGCTACACCTTC
CASSLSEWSYGYTF
>TRBJ2-5|medium-sized|-|TRBV20-1
TGCAGTGCTAGTCCTAGGGGGGCCTGGGAGACCCAGTACTTC
CSASPRGAWETQYF
>TRBJ2-7|few|-|TRBV9
TGTGCCAGCAGCGTCACCGACGAGCAGTACTTC
CASSVTDEQYF
>TRBJ2-1|many|-|TRBV5-1
TGCGCCAGCAGCCCCGGACTAGGGGGACACAATGAGCAGTTCTTC
CASSPGLGGHNEQFF
>TRBJ2-3|-|-|TRBV7-2
TGTGCCAGCAGCTTAGTAGGGGATGCGAGCACAGATACGCAGTATTTT
CASSLVGDASTDTQYF
>TRBJ2-5|many|TRBD2|TRBV10-3
TGTGCCATCAGTGAGTCGAAAACTAGCGGGGACCAAGAGACCCAGTACTTC
CAISESKTSGDQETQYF
>TRBJ2-5|once|-|TRBV9
TGTACCAGCAGCGTAGAGGCTTACCAAGAGACCCAGTACTTC
CTSSVEAYQETQYF
>TRBJ1-5|many|-|TRBV3-1
TGTGCCAGCAGCCAGGGCGGCTATAGCAATCAGCCCCAGCATTTT
CASSQGGYSNQPQHF
>TRBJ1-2|few|-|TRBV11-2
TGTGCCAGCAGCTTAAATATCGGAAGCGGCTACACCTTC
CASSLNIGSGYTF